The T cell receptor beta chain under discussion was sequenced for a study of Ad26.COV2.S vaccination and SARS-CoV-2 variants. General study results and limits: Those who received the vaccine showed greater spike-specific TCR breadth than those given placebo. Post-vaccination breadth of spike-specific CD8+ and CD4+ T cell responses was reportedly substantial.

Treatment described: some 19 received Ad26.COV2.S at low or high dose, single or two shots; 5 received placebo; per-sample allocation not given. Day 63 following the first vaccine or placebo injection was when the samples were taken. The administered vaccine (an Ad26 vector) expressed Wuhan-strain SARS-CoV-2 spike. Notes on this clone: Its target is unknown.

Sequencing used immunoSEQ multiplex PCR; TCRdb keeps in-frame clones, though not all of them. The data show 300,000 to 500,000 clones, roughly nine tenths seen once. This sample comprised peripheral blood, obtained in a trial of Ad26.COV2.S vaccine versus placebo. This TCR was sampled from a person between 18 and 65 years old who received the Ad26.COV2.S COVID-19 vaccine or a placebo.

As DNA, the CDR3 is TGTGCCAGCAGTTACTTTACAGGGTCGGCTGAAGCTTTCTTT. It yields the protein CASSYFTGSAEAFF. J is TRBJ1-1 and V is TRBV6-5; tentative D call: TRBD1 (6 bases). The CDR3 extends over 14 amino acids. Germline CDR1 reads MNHEY; CDR2 reads SVGAGI. V was trimmed by 1 base and J by 6 bases, leaving 12 bases between them.